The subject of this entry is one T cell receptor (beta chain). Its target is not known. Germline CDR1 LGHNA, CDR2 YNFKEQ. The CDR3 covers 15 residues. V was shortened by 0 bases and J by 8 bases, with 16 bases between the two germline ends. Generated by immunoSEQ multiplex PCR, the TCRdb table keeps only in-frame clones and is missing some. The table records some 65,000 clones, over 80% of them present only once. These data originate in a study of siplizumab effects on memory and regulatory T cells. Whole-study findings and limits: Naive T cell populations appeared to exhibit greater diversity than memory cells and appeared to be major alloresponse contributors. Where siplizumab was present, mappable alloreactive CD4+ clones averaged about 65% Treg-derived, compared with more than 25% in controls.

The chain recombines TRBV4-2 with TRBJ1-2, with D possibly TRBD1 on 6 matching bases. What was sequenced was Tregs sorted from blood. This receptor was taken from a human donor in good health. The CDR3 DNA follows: TGTGCCAGCAGCCAAGATTGGGCGGGGGGGCGAGGCTACACCTTC. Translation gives CASSQDWAGGRGYTF.